This entry lists 6 T cell receptor beta chains sequenced from one sample in a study of blood T cell repertoires in COVID-19. Generated by immunoSEQ multiplex PCR, the TCRdb table keeps only in-frame clones and is missing some. The sample lists just over 250,000 clones; approximately 89% were seen once. Material: peripheral blood. Receptors originate from a woman in her 70s with COVID-19, enrolled during active disease.

This chain links TRBV3-1 (or the pseudogene TRBV3-2) with TRBJ1-6; 7 bases map to TRBD1. The CDR3 is 12 amino acids. The germline CDR1 and CDR2 sequences are LGHDT and YNNKEL (reference sequence). The CDR3 nucleotides are TGTGCAGTTAGGCAGGGGGATTCACCCCTCCACTTT. Translated, it gives CAVRQGDSPLHF.

The chain combines TRBV5-5 with TRBJ1-3; 7 nucleotides agree with TRBD1. The V gene end was trimmed by 4 bases and the J gene end by 4 bases; junction bases not matched to a gene: 8. Per the germline V gene, CDR1 is SGHKS and CDR2 is YYEKEE (reference sequence). CDR3 length: 15 amino acids. The CDR3 region has the DNA TGTGCCAGCAGCCTCACAACAGGGGCGGGAAACACCATATATTTT. It specifies CASSLTTGAGNTIYF. The whole variable domain, remainder taken from reference TRBV5-5 and TRBJ1-3, is DAGVTQSPTHLIKTRGQQVTLRCSPISGHKSVSWYQQVLGQGPQFIFQYYEKEERGRGNFPDRFSARQFPNYSSELNVNALLLGDSALYLCASSLTTGAGNTIYFGEGSWLTVV.

The V gene is TRBV7-2, the J gene TRBJ1-2; the D is unclear. Germline V gene data show CDR1 as SGHTA and CDR2 as FQGNSA. Trimming took 2 bases from V and 0 from J, leaving 13 bases between them. The CDR3 covers 16 residues. CDR3 sequence: CASSLSHRRANYGYTF. In nucleotides, the CDR3 is TGTGCCAGCAGCTTATCCCATAGAAGAGCTAACTATGGCTACACCTTC.

The J gene is TRBJ2-3, the V gene TRBV2, with 9 nucleotides matching TRBD2. V dropped 10 bases and J dropped 6; count of bases not matched to a gene: 11. The CDR3 totals 14 residues. CDR1 and CDR2 from the germline V gene are SNHLY and FYNNEI. CDR3 amino acids: CATKEASGTDTQYF. The CDR3 nucleotides read TGTGCCACCAAGGAAGCTAGCGGGACGGATACGCAGTATTTT.

The V call is TRBV5-4, the J call TRBJ2-1; D gene uncertain. CDR3 length: 12 residues. In germline, CDR1 is SGHNT, CDR2 YYREEE (reference sequence). The V end was cut by 4 bases, the J end by 5 bases, with 7 bases between. The CDR3 region has the DNA TGTGCCAGCAGCCGGGTTGACAATGAGCAGTTCTTC. It is translated as CASSRVDNEQFF.

This clone has just one count. The chain is built from TRBV19 and TRBJ2-7, with D perhaps matching TRBD1 (6 bases). The V gene's germline CDR1 is LNHDA and CDR2 SQIVND (reference sequence). The V gene lost 4 bases and the J gene lost 2 bases, with 12 bases spanning the gap. There are 14 residues in the CDR3. CDR3 loop: CASSRDNTAYEQYF. DNA for the CDR3: TGTGCCAGTAGTAGGGACAATACAGCCTACGAGCAGTACTTC.